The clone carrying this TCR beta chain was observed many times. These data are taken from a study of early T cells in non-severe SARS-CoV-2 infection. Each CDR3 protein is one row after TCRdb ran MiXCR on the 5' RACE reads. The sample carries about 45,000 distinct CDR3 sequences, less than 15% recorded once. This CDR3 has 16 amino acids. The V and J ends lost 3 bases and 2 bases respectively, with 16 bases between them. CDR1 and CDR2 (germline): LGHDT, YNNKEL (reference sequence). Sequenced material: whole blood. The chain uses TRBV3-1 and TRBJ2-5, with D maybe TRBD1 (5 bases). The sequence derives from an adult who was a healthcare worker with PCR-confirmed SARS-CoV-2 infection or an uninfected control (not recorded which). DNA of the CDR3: TGTGCCAGCAGCCACAGGACAATTTCCCGGCAAGAGACCCAGTACTTC. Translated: CASSHRTISRQETQYF.